This note documents a single T cell receptor beta chain sequence. The sample originates from a study of tumor-infiltrating lymphocytes in oesophageal squamous cell carcinoma. TCRdb used MiXCR to reprocess the PCR reads, holding one entry per CDR3 protein. This table holds about 10,000 distinct CDR3 sequences, 58% found once. Material for sequencing was esophageal tumor tissue. This sequence was found in a female donor with esophageal squamous cell carcinoma.

The CDR3 is CASSLTFSRNYGYTF. DNA for the CDR3: TGTGCCAGCAGCCTCACCTTTTCCAGGAACTATGGCTACACCTTC. This chain links TRBV7-9 with TRBJ2-1; D uncertain. The J call may be mistaken, given a closer DNA end match to TRBJ1-2. The germline V gene has CDR1 SEHNR and CDR2 FQNEAQ (reference sequence). This CDR3 has 15 residues.